This T cell receptor (beta chain) was sequenced for a study of regulatory T cells in long-lasting Graves disease (dated by TCRdb to 2020 to 2022). Broadly, across the study: Persistent Graves' disease was defined as persistently positive TSH receptor autoantibodies together with antithyroid drug treatment for over 5 years. Patients with persistent Graves' disease were compared with patients with newly diagnosed Graves' disease using TCR sequencing and RNA sequencing of peripheral blood. The study was conducted in China and was registered as a clinical trial. TCR sequencing covered around 13 persistent and around 20 newly diagnosed Graves' disease patients, about 35 samples in total. Antithyroid drugs had been taken for approximately 10 years on average by persistent Graves' disease patients in the clinical cohort. The full study reports these points: Preferential use of TRBV28, TRBJ1-2 and TRBJ2-5 was observed in persistent disease, whereas TRBV20-1 and TRBJ2-1 were favored in newly diagnosed disease. Persistent Graves' disease patients showed lower TCR Shannon entropy and fewer highly expanded clones than newly diagnosed patients, suggesting clonal expansion. Sequencing and analysis were restricted to the TCR beta chain. The authors noted that the small sample size was a limitation that may lower accuracy. Peripheral blood alone was examined, since thyroid tissue, which constituted the primary lesion, could not be accessed. Persistent patients shared more public clonotypes among themselves (around 2,500) than newly diagnosed patients did (more than 950).

Library preparation employed multiplex PCR. The reads were generated on an Illumina HiSeq 4000. To build TCR beta libraries, CDR3 regions were amplified by Arm-PCR using iRepertoire HTBI primers. Before sequencing, the PCR products went through gel purification. Per the original workflow: Across samples, around 62 TRBV and around 15 TRBJ segments were identified and used for gene usage analysis of CDR3 amino acid clonotypes. Filtered high-quality paired reads were merged into contigs using COPE and FqMerger. Contigs were aligned with BLAST to IMGT TRBV, TRBD and TRBJ reference genes, and CDR3 was defined per IMGT. Clonotypes above 0.1% frequency were classified as highly expanded clones. Repertoire diversity was measured by Shannon entropy, and V-J evenness by the Gini coefficient. A clonotype was considered public if more than one individual shared it. The public reads were run again by TCRdb, first through fastp at Q25 and then through MiXCR, and only productive beta chains were kept. CDR3 protein duplicates are merged, each entry listing the most common genes and DNA. Clone size and V and J calls follow TCRdb, not the original study. Recorded for this sample are 600,000 to 800,000 distinct CDR3 sequences; about 32% of them occurred a single time. The ten largest clones represent roughly 40% of the sample.

What this sample's time point label stands for: persistent/refractory GD, antithyroid drugs over 5 years with positive TRAb. For both TCR sequencing and RNA sequencing, RNA was extracted from PBMCs in TRIzol. Graves' disease was diagnosed according to American Thyroid Association guidelines. Patients were recruited from an endocrinology department in Xi'an, China. Each patient gave 7.5 to 10 milliliters of peripheral blood, collected in an EDTA anticoagulant tube. Ficoll Paque Plus density gradient separation was used to isolate PBMCs, and no further T cell sorting was done. RNA quality was checked with an Agilent 2100 Bioanalyzer and agarose gel, and concentration with a NanoDrop 2000. Based on the germline V gene (reference sequence), the CDR1 and CDR2 sequences are DFQATT and SNEGSKA. Reading from cysteine to phenylalanine, the CDR3 counts 18 amino acids. Just the 54-base CDR3 DNA is kept, in frame starting at base 1. Clipping removes 0 bases from V and 4 bases from J, with 12 as the unmatched junction base count.

This clonotype was counted once. Which antigen it targets is not known. Base quality data are lacking; no much larger clone is found one base away. Single-read evidence is weak. The source is a female donor with Graves disease. Rearrangement joined TRBV20-1 to TRBJ1-5; 10 central bases correspond to TRBD1. This sample comprised peripheral blood mononuclear cells (PBMCs), obtained when the disease was refractory, from a patient treated with antithyroid drugs. In nucleotide form, the sequence is TGCAGTGCTAGAGATCCCCCGTCGACAGGGGGCCAGAATCAGCCCCAGCATTTT. Translated, it gives CSARDPPSTGGQNQPQHF.